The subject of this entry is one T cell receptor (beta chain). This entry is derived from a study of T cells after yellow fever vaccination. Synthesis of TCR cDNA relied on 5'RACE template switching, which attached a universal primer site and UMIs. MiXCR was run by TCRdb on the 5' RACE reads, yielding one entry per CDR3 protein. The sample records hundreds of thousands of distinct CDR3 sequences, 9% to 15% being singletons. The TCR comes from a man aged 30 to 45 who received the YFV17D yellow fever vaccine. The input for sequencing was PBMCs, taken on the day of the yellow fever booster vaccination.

DNA of the CDR3: TGTGCCAGCGGGACGGACTCCTACAATGAGCAGTTCTTC. It codes for CASGTDSYNEQFF. The chain employs TRBV27 and TRBJ2-1; D may match TRBD1 or TRBD2 (5 bases each). V lost 8 bases, J lost 0 bases, and 8 bases lay in between. This CDR3 is built from 13 residues. The germline V gene encodes CDR1 MNHEY and CDR2 SMNVEV (reference sequence).